This TCR beta chain was observed in a study of identical twins. Study-level results: Not following the same donors, the study drew its conclusions from cross-sectional statistical analysis.

TCRdb itself ran the 5' RACE reads through MiXCR, one entry per CDR3 protein. Of a few hundred thousand distinct CDR3 sequences in the sample, 24% were seen once. CDR3 length: 14 residues. Germline V CDR1 and CDR2: SGHRS, YFSETQ. V was trimmed by 1 base and J by 4 bases, leaving 11 bases between them. Remarks on this clonotype: Its antigen is undetermined.

The same data also contributed to another study, on T cells expressing NK-cell markers. This second report adds: In a handful of donors, dominant clonotypes made up 28.3-60.1% of CD3+CD56-NKG2C+ cells.

The chain recombines TRBV5-1 with TRBJ2-5, with D possibly matching TRBD1 (6 bases). The source is a woman aged 18-30 years in good health. Sequencing was carried out using CD4+ T cells sorted from blood. The CDR3: CASSLSRGRETQYF. The CDR3 DNA is TGCGCCAGCAGCTTGAGTAGGGGGAGAGAGACCCAGTACTTC.